This T cell receptor beta chain was captured by sequencing in a study of blood T cells in healthy people across ages. Study overall: There was about one barcoded beta molecule captured by template switching per two T cells. Study findings and constraints: Per million T cells, the diversity of TCR beta decreased roughly linearly as age advanced.

A J-beta primer mix and a sample-barcoded 5' primer were used in a second PCR of about 7 to 12 cycles. One entry per CDR3 protein, called by TCRdb with MiXCR from the 5' RACE reads. The table has about 800,000 distinct CDR3 sequences, about half seen once. CDR3 length equals 13 residues. The junction had 4 bases not matched to a gene; V was cut back by 6 bases and J by 4 bases. CDR1 is MNHNY and CDR2 is SVGAGI in the germline V gene (reference sequence). Investigators took approximately 9.4 milliliters of peripheral blood from every donor. On this clonotype: The antigen is not known.

This TCR came from a man at least 80 years old in good health. Input material: blood. The V and J genes are TRBV6-6 and TRBJ2-3; 7 positions match TRBD1. The CDR3 sequence: CASRTTGADTQYF. DNA for the CDR3: TGTGCCAGCAGAACTACAGGGGCAGATACGCAGTATTTT.